The rows below give T cell receptor beta chains drawn from one sample of a study of T cell responses to AZD1222 COVID-19 vaccine. The table came from immunoSEQ multiplex PCR; TCRdb's copy has only in-frame clones and leaves some out. Of 130,000 to 150,000 clones in the sample, under 95% are singletons; the top ten hold roughly 5%. Sequencing was performed on peripheral blood, taken on day 0 of AZD1222 vaccination. These receptors were obtained from an adult in good health. Both conserved end residues are part of each CDR3. D genes are given only for firm matches. For some rows the clone size is stated as once, few or many, or as a class when expanded; others skip it.

TRBD2	18	TRBV4-3	-	TRBJ2-1	TGCGCCAGCAGCCTGGACCCTGGACTAGCGGGAGATGTCAATGAGCAGTTCTTC	CASSLDPGLAGDVNEQFF
TRBD1	15	TRBV14	few	TRBJ1-2	TGTGCCAGCAGCCCCTCCGGGACAGGGTACTATGGCTACACCTTC	CASSPSGTGYYGYTF
-	15	TRBV5-1	-	TRBJ1-1	TGCGCCAGCAGCTCCTCCGGGACACTGAACACTGAAGCTTTCTTT	CASSSSGTLNTEAFF
-	14	TRBV28	-	TRBJ1-3	TGTGCCAGCAGTCCCGGCGGGGTCGGAAACACCATATATTTT	CASSPGGVGNTIYF
TRBD1	12	TRBV7-9	-	TRBJ1-1	TGTGCCAGCAGGACCACAGGGGTAGAGGCTTTCTTT	CASRTTGVEAFF
TRBD1	14	TRBV3-1/TRBV3-2	-	TRBJ1-1	TGTGCCAGCAGCCTAGGACAGGGATGGACTGAAGCTTTCTTT	CASSLGQGWTEAFF
TRBD2	15	TRBV10-2	once	TRBJ2-1	TGCGCCAGCAGTATAGCGGGAATGTCCTACAATGAGCAGTTCTTC	CASSIAGMSYNEQFF
-	14	TRBV6-5	-	TRBJ1-4	TGTGCCAGCACCAGCGCACCGTCGAATGAAAAACTGTTTTTT	CASTSAPSNEKLFF
-	15	TRBV27	-	TRBJ2-7	TGTGCCAGCAGTTTAGGGCCCGCTGGGAGGTACGAGCAGTACTTC	CASSLGPAGRYEQYF
TRBD2	17	TRBV5-8	-	TRBJ2-3	TGTGCCAGCAGCTTCGAGGGGACTAGCGGGAGCACAGATACGCAGTATTTT	CASSFEGTSGSTDTQYF
-	14	TRBV9	-	TRBJ2-1	TGTGCCAGCAGCGTTCAGGGTTCCTACAATGAGCAGTTCTTC	CASSVQGSYNEQFF
-	15	TRBV5-8	-	TRBJ2-1	TGTGCCAGCAGCCTGGCAGTAGCGAACTACAATGAGCAGTTCTTC	CASSLAVANYNEQFF
TRBD2	14	TRBV14	-	TRBJ2-1	TGTGCCAGCAGCCTTAGCGGGATGTCCAATGAGCAGTTCTTC	CASSLSGMSNEQFF
-	14	TRBV28	once	TRBJ1-4	TGTGCCAGCAGTTTAGGGCCCGGGGTGGGAAAACTGTTTTTT	CASSLGPGVGKLFF
-	17	TRBV28	-	TRBJ2-3	TGTGCCAGCAGTTCGGCCCTCGGGGGAGATAGCACAGATACGCAGTATTTT	CASSSALGGDSTDTQYF
TRBD2	18	TRBV5-1	-	TRBJ2-7	TGCGCCAGCAGCCTGGGAGGTGGGACTAGCGGAAACTCCTACGAGCAGTACTTC	CASSLGGGTSGNSYEQYF
-	18	TRBV6-2/TRBV6-3	-	TRBJ2-1	TGTGCCAGCAGTTACAGCCCCCGGCGGCCGAGCGCCTACAATGAGCAGTTCTTC	CASSYSPRRPSAYNEQFF
TRBD2	16	TRBV7-3	-	TRBJ2-3	TGTGCCAGCAGCCTCGGACTAGCGGGGCCCGGAGATACGCAGTATTTT	CASSLGLAGPGDTQYF
TRBD2	16	TRBV6-5	-	TRBJ2-1	TGTGCCAGCAGTTACTCGTGGGCGGGAGGGCCCGGTGAGCAGTTCTTC	CASSYSWAGGPGEQFF
-	15	TRBV4-1	-	TRBJ2-2	TGCGCCAGCACCAGGCTACAGGACAACACCGGGGAGCTGTTTTTT	CASTRLQDNTGELFF
-	15	TRBV5-5	-	TRBJ2-3	TGTGCCAGCAGCTTGTATTCCACCTCACAGTCTACGCAGTATTTT	CASSLYSTSQSTQYF
-	14	TRBV4-1	-	TRBJ1-4	TGCGCCAGCAGCCAAGAGGGATTTAGGGAAAAACTGTTTTTT	CASSQEGFREKLFF
TRBD1	15	TRBV9	-	TRBJ1-4	TGTGCCAGCAGCCCAGGGACAGCCCGTAATGAAAAACTGTTTTTT	CASSPGTARNEKLFF
TRBD1	18	TRBV11-2	-	TRBJ2-2	TGTGCCAGCAGCTTAGTATTACAGGGGAAAGCGAACACCGGGGAGCTGTTTTTT	CASSLVLQGKANTGELFF
-	17	TRBV19	-	TRBJ2-3	TGCGCCAGTAGTAGGCCTCCAGGGATTTCTAGCACAGATACGCAGTATTTT	CASSRPPGISSTDTQYF
-	12	TRBV7-9	-	TRBJ1-2	TGTGCCAGCAGCTTGATGGGACACCTACAGATCTTC	CASSLMGHLQIF
-	13	TRBV5-1	-	TRBJ2-7	TGCGCCAGCACCAGGACGGTTCTTTGCGAGCAGTACTTC	CASTRTVLCEQYF
-	12	TRBV28	-	TRBJ2-7	TGTGCCAGCAGTTTAACTCCCTACGAGCAGTACTTC	CASSLTPYEQYF